This T cell receptor (beta chain) is drawn from a study of cytomegalovirus exposure and HLA in healthy donors. Study-wide results and caveats: A link between a missense DCLRE1C variant and TCR beta V- and J-gene trimming emerged from a later analysis.

The PCR was carried out with 60 Vbeta primers and 13 Jbeta primers. The assay was immunoSEQ multiplex PCR, and TCRdb's table has in-frame clones only and misses some. The sample carries about 200,000 clones, approximately 79% recorded once. The CDR3 has 16 residues. Germline lookup yields CDR1 LNHDA and CDR2 SQIVND (reference sequence). Trimming left V 3 bases short and J 0 bases short, with 15 bases between. Comment on this clone: What it binds is not known.

The sequence derives from a young man in good health and CMV-seronegative. This chain joins TRBV19 and TRBJ2-7; maybe TRBD2 (7 bases). The sequenced sample consisted of PBMCs. CDR3 loop: CASSITRGGGSYEQYF. The CDR3 nucleotides are TGTGCCAGTAGTATTACCCGAGGGGGGGGCTCCTACGAGCAGTACTTC. The full variable domain, completed using reference TRBV19 and TRBJ2-7, is DGGITQSPKYLFRKEGQNVTLSCEQNLNHDAMYWYRQDPGQGLRLIYYSQIVNDFQKGDIAEGYSVSREKKESFPLTVTSAQKNPTAFYLCASSITRGGGSYEQYFGPGTRLTVT.